The next 21 T cell receptor beta chains were all read from a single sample in a study of T cell changes during pregnancy in multiple sclerosis. Some clones are missing from TCRdb's copy, which holds only in-frame ones; the method was immunoSEQ multiplex PCR. The repertoire holds 40,000 to 60,000 clones, with 85% to 95% as singletons. The sample consisted of CD4+ T cells from peripheral blood mononuclear cells, taken in the third trimester of pregnancy. The receptors shown here come from a female donor with multiple sclerosis, enrolled in a pregnancy study.

The chain carries TRBV4-3 and TRBJ1-4, with unresolved D. The CDR3 is 13 amino acids. Trimming left V 0 bases short and J 11 bases short, with 10 bases between. Germline values: CDR1 LGHNA, CDR2 YSLEER. CDR3 protein: CASSQDEGRKLFF. In DNA form, the CDR3 reads TGCGCCAGCAGCCAAGACGAGGGTCGGAAACTGTTTTTT.

The chain employs TRBV11-2 and TRBJ1-3; possibly TRBD1 for D (6 bases). This CDR3 is 16 amino acids long. Germline V gene sequence: CDR1 SGHAT, CDR2 FQNNGV. V lost 1 base, J lost 1 base, and 11 bases lay in between. The CDR3 sequence: CASSLGYGTSGNTIYF. CDR3 sequence (DNA): TGTGCCAGCAGCTTAGGATACGGGACATCTGGAAACACCATATATTTT.

This sequence joins TRBV6-5 and TRBJ2-5; weak D call: TRBD1 (7 bases). The V gene lost 4 bases and the J gene lost 0 bases, with 15 bases spanning the gap. Looked up from germline, CDR1 is MNHEY and CDR2 is SVGAGI. CDR3 length equals 16 residues. In nucleotides, the CDR3 is TGTGCCAGCAGTTTGCTGGCAGGGGGGTACCAAGAGACCCAGTACTTC. Translating it yields CASSLLAGGYQETQYF.

V gene TRBV7-2 combines with J gene TRBJ1-3, with 9 bases aligning to TRBD1. V lost 1 base and J lost 4; bases outside the gene matches: 2. The CDR3 has 15 residues. The V gene's germline CDR1 is SGHTA and CDR2 FQGNSA. CDR3 bases: TGTGCCAGCAGCTTAGACAGGGGGCACGGAAACACCATATATTTT. This encodes CASSLDRGHGNTIYF.

In this sample, this clone turned up a few times. This rearrangement joins TRBV29-1 to TRBJ1-2; 9 bases match TRBD1. V was clipped by 6 bases and J by 7 bases; unmatched bases: 6. CDR1 is SQVTM, CDR2 ANQGSEA, per germline. The CDR3 sequence is 12 residues long. In nucleotides, the CDR3 is TGCAGCGTGGGGACAGGGCCTCCTGGCTACACCTTC. It codes for CSVGTGPPGYTF. The complete variable domain, with remaining parts taken from reference TRBV29-1 and TRBJ1-2, reads SAVISQKPSRDICQRGTSLTIQCQVDSQVTMMFWYRQQPGQSLTLIATANQGSEATYESGFVIDKFPISRPNLTFSTLTVSNMSPEDSSIYLCSVGTGPPGYTFGSGTRLTVV.

The V gene is TRBV11-1, the J gene TRBJ2-5; 7 bases are a match to TRBD2. The CDR3 runs to 14 residues. J gave up 9 bases and V 5 bases, and 12 bases lay outside the gene matches. Germline CDR1 is SGHAT and CDR2 is FQDESV (reference sequence). DNA for the CDR3: TGTGCCAGCAGCCACGCGGCTATCCGGGGGGCCCAGTACTTC. Amino acids: CASSHAAIRGAQYF.

The J gene is TRBJ1-4, the V gene TRBV4-3, with D possibly matching TRBD1 (5 bases). Trimming took 4 bases from V and 1 from J, leaving 10 bases between them. CDR1 and CDR2 from the germline V gene are LGHNA and YSLEER. The CDR3 length is 15 residues. CDR3 coding DNA: TGCGCCAGCAGCCTCTCGGGGGGAACTAATGAAAAACTGTTTTTT. Translating it yields CASSLSGGTNEKLFF.

This chain joins TRBV7-9 and TRBJ2-3; 10 bases map to TRBD1. V lost 5 bases, J lost 3 bases, and 11 bases stayed unmatched. The CDR3 length is 17 residues. Germline CDR1 reads SEHNR; CDR2 reads FQNEAQ (reference sequence). CDR3 sequence: CASSQPRDRGGTDTQYF. CDR3 in DNA: TGTGCCAGCAGCCAACCCCGGGACAGGGGAGGGACAGATACGCAGTATTTT.

This clone turned up a few times. The rearrangement joins TRBV6-5 to TRBJ1-6; D gene unclear. Trimming removed 0 bases from V and 8 bases from J, with 11 bases in between. There are 15 residues in the CDR3. Germline V gene lookup returns CDR1 MNHEY and CDR2 SVGAGI. The CDR3 region is CASSYSPYRDSPLHF. As DNA, the CDR3 is TGTGCCAGCAGTTACTCTCCCTACCGCGATTCACCCCTCCACTTT.

V gene TRBV7-9 combines with J gene TRBJ2-7; 8 bases map to TRBD1. This CDR3 has 15 residues. J lost 5 bases, V lost 7 bases, and 13 bases had no gene match. CDR1 SEHNR and CDR2 FQNEAQ come from the germline V gene (reference sequence). The CDR3: CASTDSFAGGNEQYF. CDR3 nucleotides: TGTGCCAGCACCGATTCCTTTGCAGGGGGCAACGAGCAGTACTTC.

J is TRBJ1-3 and V is TRBV7-3, with D tentatively TRBD1 (6 bases). Trimming removed 5 bases at V and 0 bases at J, with 11 bases between. The CDR3 totals 15 residues. Germline V CDR1 and CDR2: SGHTA, FQGTGA. The CDR3 DNA reads as TGTGCCAGCAGCCCCCAGGGGTTCTCTGGAAACACCATATATTTT. Translating it yields CASSPQGFSGNTIYF. Complete variable domain (other parts from reference TRBV7-3 and TRBJ1-3): GAGVSQTPSNKVTEKGKYVELRCDPISGHTALYWYRQSLGQGPEFLIYFQGTGAADDSGLPNDRFFAVRPEGSVSTLKIQRTERGDSAVYLCASSPQGFSGNTIYFGEGSWLTVV.

The gene calls are TRBV19 and TRBJ2-5; 9 positions agree with TRBD2. V gave up 3 bases and J gave up 6 bases; unmatched junction bases: 8. The germline V gene encodes CDR1 LNHDA and CDR2 SQIVND (reference sequence). This CDR3 spans 15 amino acids. CDR3 bases: TGTGCCAGTAGTATCAAGGCGGGGGGGTGGAAGACCCAGTACTTC. It yields the protein CASSIKAGGWKTQYF.

The rearrangement uses TRBV7-9 and TRBJ1-6; TRBD1 agrees at 7 bases. Germline V gene data show CDR1 as SEHNR and CDR2 as FQNEAQ (reference sequence). The CDR3 length is 13 residues. V shed 3 bases and J 15 bases; nucleotides not matched to a gene: 8. The CDR3 bases are TGTGCCAGCAGCTTTGACAGGGATTTGTTCCTCCACTTT. Protein: CASSFDRDLFLHF.

V and J are TRBV2 and TRBJ2-5; 15 bases map to TRBD2. The germline CDR1 and CDR2 sequences are SNHLY and FYNNEI. CDR3 size: 16 residues. V trimming: 7 bases; J trimming: 5 bases; junction bases outside the gene matches: 8. The CDR3 spells CASTPGLAGGEETQYF. CDR3 nucleotide sequence: TGTGCCAGCACCCCGGGACTAGCGGGGGGTGAGGAGACCCAGTACTTC.

The rearrangement links TRBV7-9 to TRBJ2-5; perhaps TRBD1 as D (7 bases). Trimming pared 3 bases from V and 5 bases from J, leaving 25 bases between. The germline gives CDR1 SEHNR, CDR2 FQNEAQ (reference sequence). The CDR3 sequence is 18 residues long. CDR3 amino acids: CASSLFPGTVRGRETQYF. The CDR3 nucleotides read TGTGCCAGCAGCTTGTTCCCCGGGACAGTGCGGGGTCGGGAGACCCAGTACTTC. The full variable domain, its missing parts supplied by reference TRBV7-9 and TRBJ2-5, is DTGVSQNPRHKITKRGQNVTFRCDPISEHNRLYWYRQTLGQGPEFLTYFQNEAQLEKSRLLSDRFSAERPKGSFSTLEIQRTEQGDSAMYLCASSLFPGTVRGRETQYFGPGTRLLVL.

V and J are TRBV19 and TRBJ2-4, with 9 bases matching TRBD1. The CDR3 sequence is 17 residues long. Trimming cost V 5 bases and J 1 base; bases outside gene matches: 9. Germline V gives CDR1 LNHDA, CDR2 SQIVND (reference sequence). Written as DNA, the CDR3 is TGTGCCAGTAGTGCCGGACAGGGGTTTCGGGCCAAAAACATTCAGTACTTC. This sequence encodes CASSAGQGFRAKNIQYF.

The CDR3 DNA is TGTGCTAGTGGCCAGACAGGGGGATATGGCTACACCTTC. This encodes CASGQTGGYGYTF. This chain uses TRBV12-5 with TRBJ1-2; TRBD1 agrees at 9 bases. CDR3 size: 13 residues. CDR1 and CDR2 from the germline V gene are LGHNT and FRNRAP. With V trimmed by 6 bases and J by 5 bases, 4 bases remained unmatched.

The rearrangement uses TRBV2 and TRBJ2-5; 12 bases map to TRBD2. The V and J ends lost 8 bases and 2 bases, in that order; junction bases with no gene match: 6. Germline V gene data show CDR1 as SNHLY and CDR2 as FYNNEI. This CDR3 contains 15 residues. CDR3 amino acids: CASFLAGGPQETQYF. The CDR3 bases are TGTGCCAGCTTTCTAGCGGGGGGGCCACAAGAGACCCAGTACTTC.

CDR3 bases: TGTGCCAGCAGCTCGACTGGAAGCTCCTACAATGAGCAGTTCTTC. It codes for CASSSTGSSYNEQFF. The chain combines TRBV5-6 with TRBJ2-1; D gene unclear. Trimming left V 3 bases short and J 0 bases short, with 10 bases between. Germline lookup yields CDR1 SGHDT and CDR2 YYEEEE. The CDR3 consists of 15 residues. Full variable domain (outside the CDR3, taken from reference TRBV5-6 and TRBJ2-1): DAGVTQSPTHLIKTRGQQVTLRCSPKSGHDTVSWYQQALGQGPQFIFQYYEEEERQRGNFPDRFSGHQFPNYSSELNVNALLLGDSALYLCASSSTGSSYNEQFFGPGTRLTVL.

This chain connects TRBV9 to TRBJ1-3; TRBD1 agrees at 8 bases. J lost 2 bases, V lost 3 bases, and 7 bases had no gene match. Germline V gene lookup returns CDR1 SGDLS and CDR2 YYNGEE. This CDR3 region has 16 residues. The CDR3, as DNA: TGTGCCAGCAGCGATCGACAGGGGATTGCTGGAAACACCATATATTTT. This encodes CASSDRQGIAGNTIYF.

This chain links TRBV2 with TRBJ2-3, with 12 bases that match TRBD2. V trimming: 10 bases; J trimming: 4 bases; junction bases outside the gene matches: 6. Germline V gene sequence: CDR1 SNHLY, CDR2 FYNNEI. The CDR3 loop spans 14 amino acids. Here the CDR3 reads CATKTSGGPDTQYF. Here the CDR3 DNA reads TGTGCCACCAAGACTAGCGGGGGTCCAGATACGCAGTATTTT.